Listed here are 3 T cell receptor beta chains from one sample, sequenced in a study of T cells after yellow fever vaccination. TCRdb redid the calling of the 5' RACE reads with MiXCR, one entry per CDR3 protein. The table includes around 590,000 distinct CDR3 sequences, approximately 13% detected once. Sequenced here: PBMCs, sampled on the day of the yellow fever booster vaccination. All receptors derive from a man aged 25 to 40 who received the YFV17D yellow fever vaccine.

This clonotype was counted a few times. CDR3 in amino acids: CSASGRAVGEQYF. DNA for the CDR3: TGCAGTGCTAGCGGGAGGGCCGTTGGAGAGCAGTACTTC. The chain joins TRBV20-1 to TRBJ2-7, with TRBD2 identical over 8 bases. CDR3 size: 13 residues. In germline, CDR1 is DFQATT, CDR2 SNEGSKA (reference sequence). V gave up 3 bases and J gave up 7 bases; unmatched junction bases: 8.

V is TRBV10-1 and J is TRBJ2-1, with 10 bases aligning to TRBD2. The CDR3 is made up of 12 amino acids. After removal of 7 bases from V and 15 bases from J, the junction contained 9 bases not matched to a gene. Germline V gives CDR1 WNHNN, CDR2 SYGVQD (reference sequence). CDR3 nucleotide sequence: TGCGCCAGCAACGTAGCGGGGGGACCCTTGTTCTTC. Residues: CASNVAGGPLFF.

The table lists this clonotype with a few counts. CDR3 protein: CASSLSGMSNQPQHF. The DNA of the CDR3 is TGTGCCAGCAGCTTGTCAGGGATGAGCAATCAGCCCCAGCATTTT. The chain recombines TRBV7-2 with TRBJ1-5; maybe TRBD1 (5 bases). Germline V gene lookup returns CDR1 SGHTA and CDR2 FQGNSA. Between the trimmed V and J ends, which lost 3 bases and 1 base, there was a span of 10 bases. This CDR3 is built from 15 residues.